Listed here are 5 T cell receptor beta chains from one sample, sequenced in a study of radiotherapy plus CTLA-4 blockade in lung cancer. Sequenced by immunoSEQ multiplex PCR; TCRdb stores in-frame clones only, minus some. The sample has some 32,000 clones, around four fifths seen once. The input for sequencing was peripheral blood, taken from a patient treated with radiotherapy plus ipilimumab. Source of these receptors: a human donor with non-small cell lung cancer that progressed on radiotherapy plus ipilimumab.

Worth noting for this clone: The sample holds other DNA sequences that translate to the same CDR3. This chain joins TRBV7-9 and TRBJ2-7; D is perhaps TRBD1 (6 bases). V lost 1 base, J lost 4 bases, and 14 bases lay in between. CDR3 length: 15 amino acids. The germline V gene encodes CDR1 SEHNR and CDR2 FQNEAQ (reference sequence). CDR3 bases: TGTGCCAGCAGCTTAGGGAGCCTAGGACAGTACGAGCAGTACTTC. Encoded protein: CASSLGSLGQYEQYF.

The chain links TRBV7-2 to TRBJ1-5, with D unresolved. The V and J ends lost 5 bases and 3 bases respectively, with 8 bases between them. The CDR3 loop spans 13 amino acids. Germline loops: CDR1 SGHTA, CDR2 FQGNSA. CDR3 in amino acids: CASSIDTNQPQHF. The CDR3 region has the DNA TGTGCCAGCAGCATTGACACCAATCAGCCCCAGCATTTT. The whole variable domain, remainder taken from reference TRBV7-2 and TRBJ1-5, is GAGVSQSPSNKVTEKGKDVELRCDPISGHTALYWYRQSLGQGLEFLIYFQGNSAPDKSGLPSDRFSAERTGGSVSTLTIQRTQQEDSAVYLCASSIDTNQPQHFGDGTRLSIL.

The chain joins TRBV6-6 to TRBJ1-1; 8 positions match TRBD1. Germline loops: CDR1 MNHNY, CDR2 SVGAGI (reference sequence). The CDR3 loop spans 15 amino acids. J lost 4 bases, V lost 4 bases, and 8 bases had no gene match. The CDR3 loop is CASSSTQGAITEAFF. The CDR3 coding sequence is TGTGCCAGCAGTTCAACCCAGGGGGCGATCACTGAAGCTTTCTTT.

V gene TRBV25-1 combines with J gene TRBJ2-1, with TRBD2 as a possible D gene (6 bases). The CDR3 runs 13 residues. Germline loops: CDR1 MGHDK, CDR2 SYGVNS. Between the trimmed V and J ends, which lost 7 bases and 0 bases, there was a span of 7 bases. The CDR3 DNA sequence: TGTGCCAGCATCGGGAGCTCCTACAATGAGCAGTTCTTC. This codes for CASIGSSYNEQFF.

J is TRBJ2-3 and V is TRBV7-2, with D perhaps matching TRBD2 (7 bases). Germline V CDR1 and CDR2: SGHTA, FQGNSA. The germline V and J ends were trimmed by 0 bases and 2 bases, with 18 bases remaining between them. The CDR3 has 18 amino acids. The CDR3 coding sequence is TGTGCCAGCAGCTTAGCGGTCCTCGGGGGGCCCTCCACAGATACGCAGTATTTT. Translating gives CASSLAVLGGPSTDTQYF.